This TCR beta chain was found in a study of blood T cell repertoires in COVID-19. This clone was seen just once. Authors' analysis steps: Amplifying reference gene primers gave estimates of nucleated cell counts. Sequencing used immunoSEQ multiplex PCR; TCRdb keeps in-frame clones, though not all of them. That table is the source of V, J and clone size, and D and trimming were worked out from the DNA. The repertoire includes roughly 130,000 clones, roughly 84% of them detected once, and approximately 3.9% sits in the top ten. Cohort allocation depended upon clinical history that participants reported. Donors in Cohort 3 who had recovered were those with two negative PCRs, healthcare professional clearance, or resolution of their symptoms. The sequenced sample consisted of PBMCs or T cells enriched from blood (not recorded which). This receptor was identified in a woman in her twenties or thirties who had recovered from COVID-19.

The CDR3 is CASSQGSQPQHF. The CDR3 bases are TGCGCCAGCAGCCAAGGGAGTCAGCCCCAGCATTTT. J is TRBJ1-5 and V is TRBV4-1; D is uncertain. With 1 base removed from V and 6 bases from J, the gap between germline ends came to 4 bases. The length of the CDR3 is 12 residues. In germline, CDR1 is MGHRA, CDR2 YSYEKL.